This T cell receptor beta chain appears in the sequencing data of a study of T cell repertoires in cytomegalovirus infection. On the study more broadly: Alongside well-studied HLA-B-restricted CMV epitopes, recently identified HLA-C-restricted CMV epitopes were also used. Carrying CMV and the relevant HLA type showed in public TCR beta signatures.

The study's findings and limits: In two of eight donors, the top clonotype was HLA-C-restricted CMV-specific. Carriers of CMV plus the relevant HLA were identified by cumulative public TCR beta family frequency.

Comment on this clonotype: Antigen specificity is unknown. An end of the junction does not agree with germline; a read error may underlie this.

TCRdb itself ran the reads through MiXCR, one entry per CDR3 protein. Of hundreds of thousands of distinct CDR3 sequences listed, 25% to 30% are singletons. The germline V gene encodes CDR1 SGDLS and CDR2 YYNGEE. The CDR3 is 15 amino acids. The specimen comprised cultured PBMCs, sampled from culture after CMV antigen stimulation. The chain joins TRBV9 to TRBJ2-3; 7 bases map to TRBD2. The TCR comes from a human donor in good health (CMV status not recorded). Some clones in this sample may be carry-over from other donors' samples. This CDR3 is CASTVSGASTDTQYF. The CDR3, as DNA: TGTGCCAGCACCGTAAGCGGGGCAAGCACAGATACGCAGTATTTT.